The 21 T cell receptor beta chains in this list originate from one sample, sequenced in a study of beta chain features in type 1 diabetes. No antigen has been assigned to these receptors. The whole isolated RNA underwent reverse transcription, so sequencing captured expressed TCRB transcripts. Using immunoSEQ multiplex PCR, the repertoire was profiled, and TCRdb retains in-frame clones only, with some absent. The sample has 640,000 or so clones; around an eighth are singletons. Study results and caveats: Among all four CD4+ subsets, Type 1 diabetes patients had TCRB CDR3s that were moderately but significantly shorter.

The source material was naive CD4+ T cells from blood. These receptor sequences come from a man younger than 35 with type 1 diabetes.

This clone has just a few counts. The J gene is TRBJ2-1, the V gene TRBV20-1, with D possibly TRBD1 on 5 matching bases. The CDR3 extends over 11 amino acids. Per the germline V gene, CDR1 is DFQATT and CDR2 is SNEGSKA (reference sequence). V was cut by 6 bases and J by 9 bases, with 12 bases left in between. The CDR3 loop is CSANQGGEQFF. The CDR3 bases are TGCAGTGCGAACCAGGGCGGTGAGCAGTTCTTC.

The chain employs TRBV4-2 and TRBJ2-4; 8 positions agree with TRBD2. Germline V gene data show CDR1 as LGHNA and CDR2 as YNFKEQ. The CDR3 spans 14 residues. V trimming: 1 base; J trimming: 12 bases; junction bases outside the gene matches: 8. The CDR3 loop is CASSQALAGTAQYF. For the CDR3, the DNA is TGTGCCAGCAGCCAAGCCCTAGCGGGCACGGCTCAGTACTTC.

The chain uses TRBV28 and TRBJ2-7; 11 positions match TRBD2. V lost 5 bases, J lost 3 bases, and 6 bases stayed unmatched. The CDR3 is 15 amino acids. CDR1 MDHEN and CDR2 SYDVKM come from the germline V gene. CDR3 loop: CASSPGLAGLYEQYF. In DNA, the CDR3 is TGTGCCAGCAGTCCAGGACTAGCGGGCCTCTACGAGCAGTACTTC. Supplemented by reference TRBV28 and TRBJ2-7, the full variable domain reads DVKVTQSSRYLVKRTGEKVFLECVQDMDHENMFWYRQDPGLGLRLIYFSYDVKMKEKGDIPEGYSVSREKKERFSLILESASTNQTSMYLCASSPGLAGLYEQYFGPGTRLTVT.

The chain combines TRBV7-9 with TRBJ2-3; no firm D call. V lost 3 bases and J lost 6, with 7 bases in between. CDR1 is SEHNR, CDR2 FQNEAQ, per germline (reference sequence). This CDR3 comprises 12 residues. The DNA of the CDR3 is TGTGCCAGCAGCTTTACCCGCGATACGCAGTATTTT. Protein sequence: CASSFTRDTQYF.

This chain links TRBV30 with TRBJ1-1; D perhaps matches TRBD1 (6 bases). Trimming took off 5 bases at V and 2 bases at J, with 15 bases between the two ends. This CDR3 has 14 amino acids. CDR1 GTSNPN and CDR2 SVGIG come from the germline V gene (reference sequence). The CDR3 nucleotides read TGTGCCTGGGAGATAGACAGGCTCAACACTGAAGCTTTCTTT. This gives the protein CAWEIDRLNTEAFF.

This clone was detected a few times. The chain links TRBV9 to TRBJ1-2; D is ambiguous. The CDR3 has 17 residues. Germline-derived CDR1 and CDR2 are SGDLS and YYNGEE. The V end lost 4 bases, the J end lost 8 bases, and 27 bases lay between the germline ends. The DNA for the CDR3 is TGTGCCAGCAGCCCCTCTCTCCGTTCGACCGAGGGAAGCGGCTACACCTTC. Encoded protein: CASSPSLRSTEGSGYTF.

This clone came up a few times. CDR3 sequence (DNA): TGTGCCAGCAGTTACGATCTGGCAGGGGCCTACGAGCAGTACTTC. Protein sequence: CASSYDLAGAYEQYF. The rearrangement uses TRBV6-5 and TRBJ2-7, with D possibly TRBD1 on 6 matching bases. Germline V gene lookup returns CDR1 MNHEY and CDR2 SVGAGI. CDR3 size: 15 residues. V was clipped by 2 bases and J by 2 bases, with 13 bases between them.

In this sample, this clone turned up a few times. V gene TRBV28 combines with J gene TRBJ2-5; tentative D call: TRBD2 (5 bases). Trimming took 6 bases from V and 4 from J, leaving 9 bases between them. Germline CDR1 is MDHEN and CDR2 is SYDVKM. The CDR3 extends over 12 amino acids. CDR3 sequence (DNA): TGTGCCAGCAGCTTACTAGGAGAGACCCAGTACTTC. Translation: CASSLLGETQYF. Combining the CDR3 with reference TRBV28 and TRBJ2-5 gives the whole variable domain DVKVTQSSRYLVKRTGEKVFLECVQDMDHENMFWYRQDPGLGLRLIYFSYDVKMKEKGDIPEGYSVSREKKERFSLILESASTNQTSMYLCASSLLGETQYFGPGTRLLVL.

This clone was seen only a few times. The chain uses TRBV29-1 and TRBJ1-2; D gene uncertain. The CDR3 totals 16 residues. Germline V gene lookup returns CDR1 SQVTM and CDR2 ANQGSEA. The germline V and J ends were trimmed by 1 base and 4 bases, with 19 bases remaining between them. CDR3 sequence (DNA): TGCAGCGTTGAAGGGACGGGCCCCCCAAGGAGCTATGGCTACACCTTC. It codes for CSVEGTGPPRSYGYTF.

This chain connects TRBV25-1 to TRBJ2-1; D may match TRBD1 or TRBD2 (6 bases each). CDR1 is MGHDK and CDR2 is SYGVNS in the germline V gene. The CDR3 runs to 16 residues. V shed 3 bases and J shed 10 bases, with 22 bases lying between them. The CDR3 region has the DNA TGTGCCAGCAGTGAGCCCAGGGGCGCGGGAATGGACGAGCAGTTCTTC. Encoded protein: CASSEPRGAGMDEQFF.

The chain employs TRBV30 and TRBJ2-7; 7 positions agree with TRBD2. Germline assignment: CDR1 GTSNPN and CDR2 SVGIG (reference sequence). With 3 bases clipped from V and 7 bases from J, the junction kept 9 bases outside the gene matches. This CDR3 is 13 amino acids long. CDR3 DNA: TGTGCCTGGAGCCCCTTACTAGCGAGGGAGCAGTACTTC. It codes for CAWSPLLAREQYF.

This clone was detected a few times. The CDR3: CASGGNQPQHF. CDR3 nucleotide sequence: TGTGCCAGCGGGGGCAATCAGCCCCAGCATTTT. The chain employs TRBV28 and TRBJ1-5; D not resolved. Per germline, CDR1 MDHEN and CDR2 SYDVKM. The CDR3 totals 11 residues. V was cut by 8 bases and J by 2 bases, with 4 bases left in between.

There are a few counts of this clone. The V gene is TRBV4-1, the J gene TRBJ1-1; 8 bases align to TRBD1. V dropped 2 bases and J dropped 3; count of bases not matched to a gene: 5. Germline V CDR1 and CDR2: MGHRA, YSYEKL. The CDR3 is 15 residues long. The CDR3 sequence: CASSQQGAWDTEAFF. Here the CDR3 DNA reads TGCGCCAGCAGCCAACAGGGGGCCTGGGACACTGAAGCTTTCTTT.

The chain has TRBV12-5 and TRBJ2-7, with D possibly being TRBD1 or TRBD2 (5 bases each). CDR1 LGHNT and CDR2 FRNRAP come from the germline V gene. This CDR3 region has 16 residues. V shed 6 bases and J shed 4 bases, with 22 bases lying between them. CDR3 coding DNA: TGTGCTAGTGGCCCCTTGAGGGGCGGCAGGGAATACGAGCAGTACTTC. This gives the protein CASGPLRGGREYEQYF. Full variable domain (remainder filled in from reference TRBV12-5 and TRBJ2-7): DARVTQTPRHKVTEMGQEVTMRCQPILGHNTVFWYRQTMMQGLELLAYFRNRAPLDDSGMPKDRFSAEMPDATLATLKIQPSEPRDSAVYFCASGPLRGGREYEQYFGPGTRLTVT.

The V call is TRBV2, the J call TRBJ2-2; D is unclear. The germline gives CDR1 SNHLY, CDR2 FYNNEI. The V gene lost 5 bases and the J gene lost 0 bases, with 7 bases spanning the gap. The CDR3 consists of 14 residues. DNA for the CDR3: TGTGCCAGCAGTCTAATCACGAACACCGGGGAGCTGTTTTTT. Translation: CASSLITNTGELFF. Variable domain in full (rest from reference TRBV2 and TRBJ2-2): EPEVTQTPSHQVTQMGQEVILRCVPISNHLYFYWYRQILGQKVEFLVSFYNNEISEKSEIFDDQFSVERPDGSNFTLKIRSTKLEDSAMYFCASSLITNTGELFFGEGSRLTVL.

This clone was picked up a small number of times. CDR3 sequence: CAISRDREGSPLHF. CDR3 in DNA: TGTGCCATCTCCCGGGACAGGGAGGGTTCACCCCTCCACTTT. The chain carries TRBV10-3 and TRBJ1-6; TRBD1 aligns across 9 bases. V shed 8 bases and J 9 bases; nucleotides not matched to a gene: 8. The CDR3 runs 14 residues. Germline V gives CDR1 ENHRY, CDR2 SYGVKD.

This clone was observed a handful of times. This rearrangement joins TRBV2 to TRBJ2-4, with D uncertain. The CDR3 loop spans 14 amino acids. V shed 2 bases and J shed 1 base, with 6 bases lying between them. Looked up from germline, CDR1 is SNHLY and CDR2 is FYNNEI. CDR3 region: CASSEQPAKNIQYF. Here the CDR3 DNA reads TGTGCCAGCAGTGAACAGCCCGCCAAAAACATTCAGTACTTC.

This clone was counted only a few times. This chain joins TRBV11-1 and TRBJ2-1; 7 bases match TRBD1. Trimming at V came to 6 bases and at J to 5 bases, leaving 4 bases not matched to a gene. Germline V gene sequence: CDR1 SGHAT, CDR2 FQDESV (reference sequence). CDR3 length equals 13 residues. Here the CDR3 reads CASRDGTDNEQFF. The CDR3 DNA is TGTGCCAGCAGGGATGGGACAGACAATGAGCAGTTCTTC.

This clone appeared a few times. The chain combines TRBV10-3 with TRBJ1-1; 11 bases map to TRBD1. Trimming removed 2 bases from V and 5 bases from J; junction bases left unmatched: 4. The CDR3 covers 15 residues. In germline, CDR1 is ENHRY, CDR2 SYGVKD. CDR3 residues: CAISEGTGGRTEAFF. CDR3 in DNA: TGTGCCATCAGTGAGGGGACAGGGGGTCGGACTGAAGCTTTCTTT.

The rearrangement uses TRBV30 and TRBJ1-5; the D is unclear. Germline CDR1 and CDR2: GTSNPN and SVGIG (reference sequence). This CDR3 is 13 amino acids long. Trimming removed 2 bases from V and 4 bases from J, with 9 bases in between. The CDR3 nucleotides are TGTGCCTGGAGTCGTAAGGATAATCAGCCCCAGCATTTT. Its translation: CAWSRKDNQPQHF. Supplemented by reference TRBV30 and TRBJ1-5, the full variable domain reads SQTIHQWPATLVQPVGSPLSLECTVEGTSNPNLYWYRQAAGRGLQLLFYSVGIGQISSEVPQNLSASRPQDRQFILSSKKLLLSDSGFYLCAWSRKDNQPQHFGDGTRLSIL.

The chain employs TRBV6-1 and TRBJ1-1, with TRBD1 matching 8 bases. Germline V gene lookup returns CDR1 MNHNS and CDR2 SASEGT. J lost 1 base, V lost 7 bases, and 2 bases had no gene match. This CDR3 contains 13 residues. CDR3 nucleotide sequence: TGTGCCAGCATTGGGACAGGGAACACTGAAGCTTTCTTT. Translating it yields CASIGTGNTEAFF.